This note documents a single T cell receptor (beta chain) sequence. The germline V gene encodes CDR1 SGHDT and CDR2 YYEEEE. This CDR3 is built from 15 residues. V lost 3 bases, J lost 5 bases, and 9 bases stayed unmatched. These data originate in a study of blood T cell repertoires in COVID-19. Across the study: Material from acute and convalescent COVID-19 was sourced from the United States, Italy and Spain. Sources were T cells, B-cell-depleted T cells, or PBMCs; the material itself was cDNA or gDNA.

Method: immunoSEQ multiplex PCR; TCRdb's copy keeps in-frame clones and lacks some. The profile shows over 250,000 clones, approximately 83% of them singletons. V is TRBV5-6 and J is TRBJ2-5, with TRBD2 matching over 8 bases. This TCR was recovered from a woman in her forties or fifties who had recovered from COVID-19. Sample: peripheral blood. The CDR3: CASSSPGGERETQYF. In nucleotides, the CDR3 is TGTGCCAGCAGCTCCCCGGGAGGGGAACGGGAGACCCAGTACTTC.